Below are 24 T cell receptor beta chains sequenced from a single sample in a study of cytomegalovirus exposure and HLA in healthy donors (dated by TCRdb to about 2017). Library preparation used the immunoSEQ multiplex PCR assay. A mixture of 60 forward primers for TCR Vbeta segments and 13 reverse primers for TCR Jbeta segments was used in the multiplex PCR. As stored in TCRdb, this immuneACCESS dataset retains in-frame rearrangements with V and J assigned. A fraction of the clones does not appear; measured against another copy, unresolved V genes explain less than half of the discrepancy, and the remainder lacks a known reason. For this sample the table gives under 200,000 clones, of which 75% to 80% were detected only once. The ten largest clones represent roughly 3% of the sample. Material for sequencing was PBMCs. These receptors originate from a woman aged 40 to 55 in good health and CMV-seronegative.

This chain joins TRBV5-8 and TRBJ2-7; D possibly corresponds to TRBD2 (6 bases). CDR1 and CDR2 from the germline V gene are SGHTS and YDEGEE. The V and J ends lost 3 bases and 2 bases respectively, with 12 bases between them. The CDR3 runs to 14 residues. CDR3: CASSYGEVTYEQYF. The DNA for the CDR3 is TGTGCCAGCAGCTATGGGGAGGTCACCTACGAGCAGTACTTC.

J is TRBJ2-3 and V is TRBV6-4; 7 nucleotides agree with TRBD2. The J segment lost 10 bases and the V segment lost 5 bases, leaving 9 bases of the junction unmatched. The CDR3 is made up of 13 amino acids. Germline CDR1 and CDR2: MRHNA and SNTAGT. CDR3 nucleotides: TGTGCCAGCAGTACCGTGGGGGGGTCGGCGCAGTATTTT. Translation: CASSTVGGSAQYF.

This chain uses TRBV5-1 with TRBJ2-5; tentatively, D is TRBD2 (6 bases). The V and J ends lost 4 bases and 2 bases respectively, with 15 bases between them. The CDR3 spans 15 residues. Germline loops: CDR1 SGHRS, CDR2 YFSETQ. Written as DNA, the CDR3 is TGCGCCAGCAGCCCAAGCCCAGGGAGGCAAGAGACCCAGTACTTC. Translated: CASSPSPGRQETQYF.

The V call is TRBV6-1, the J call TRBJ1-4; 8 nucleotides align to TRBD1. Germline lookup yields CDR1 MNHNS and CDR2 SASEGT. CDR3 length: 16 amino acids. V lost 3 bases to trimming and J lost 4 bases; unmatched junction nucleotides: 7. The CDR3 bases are TGTGCCAGCAGTGAGCCGGGACAGGCCAATAATGAAAAACTGTTTTTT. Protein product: CASSEPGQANNEKLFF.

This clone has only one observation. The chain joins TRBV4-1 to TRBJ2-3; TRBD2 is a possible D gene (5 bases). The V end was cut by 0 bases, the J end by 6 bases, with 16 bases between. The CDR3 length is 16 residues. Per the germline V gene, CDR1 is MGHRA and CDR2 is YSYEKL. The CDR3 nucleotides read TGCGCCAGCAGCCAAGAAGGAACTAGTTCGGGGGATACGCAGTATTTT. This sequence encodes CASSQEGTSSGDTQYF.

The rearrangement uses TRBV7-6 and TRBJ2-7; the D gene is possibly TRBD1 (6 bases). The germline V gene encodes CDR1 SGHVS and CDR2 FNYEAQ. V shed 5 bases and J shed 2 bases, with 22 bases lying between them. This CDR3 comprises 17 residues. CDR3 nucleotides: TGTGCCAGCAGCCATAGCACAGGGTTTGCCAGCCCCTACGAGCAGTACTTC. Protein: CASSHSTGFASPYEQYF.

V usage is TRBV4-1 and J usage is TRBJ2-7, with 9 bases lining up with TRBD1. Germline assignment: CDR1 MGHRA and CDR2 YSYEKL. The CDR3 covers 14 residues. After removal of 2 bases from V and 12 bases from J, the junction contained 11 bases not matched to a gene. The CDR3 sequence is CASSQILTGGVRYF. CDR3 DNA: TGCGCCAGCAGCCAAATCCTCACAGGGGGCGTACGGTACTTC.

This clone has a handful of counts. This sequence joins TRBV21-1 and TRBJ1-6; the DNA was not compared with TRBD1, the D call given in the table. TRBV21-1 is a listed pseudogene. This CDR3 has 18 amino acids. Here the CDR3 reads CASAPGRVNWSYNSPLHF. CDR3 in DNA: TGTGCCAGCGCTCCCGGCAGGGTAAATTGGTCCTATAATTCACCCCTCCACTTT.

This CDR3 reads CASSPQTGRGYTF. CDR3 nucleotides: TGCGCCAGCAGCCCGCAGACAGGAAGGGGCTACACCTTC. The rearrangement joins TRBV4-1 to TRBJ1-2; D is perhaps TRBD1 (6 bases). V gave up 4 bases and J gave up 8 bases, with 14 bases separating them. This CDR3 has 13 amino acids. The germline V gene has CDR1 MGHRA and CDR2 YSYEKL.

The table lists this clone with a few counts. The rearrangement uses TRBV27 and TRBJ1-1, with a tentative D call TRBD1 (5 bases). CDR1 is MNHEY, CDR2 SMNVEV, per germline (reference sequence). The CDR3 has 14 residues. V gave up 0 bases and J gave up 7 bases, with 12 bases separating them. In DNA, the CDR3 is TGTGCCAGCAGTTTATCGCCAGGGCGTCTTGAAGCTTTCTTT. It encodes CASSLSPGRLEAFF.

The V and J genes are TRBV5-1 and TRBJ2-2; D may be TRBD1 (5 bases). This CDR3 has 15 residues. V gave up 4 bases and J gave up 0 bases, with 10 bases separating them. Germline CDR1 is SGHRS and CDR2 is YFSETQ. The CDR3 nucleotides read TGCGCCAGCAGCATGGCCAGGGCGAACACCGGGGAGCTGTTTTTT. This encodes CASSMARANTGELFF.

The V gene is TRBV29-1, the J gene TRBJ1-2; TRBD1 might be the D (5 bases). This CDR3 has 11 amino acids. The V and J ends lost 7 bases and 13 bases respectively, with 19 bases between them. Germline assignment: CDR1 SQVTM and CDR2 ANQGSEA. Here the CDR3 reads CSAGQTGLLTF. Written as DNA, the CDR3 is TGCAGCGCCGGGCAAACAGGCCTACTCACCTTC.

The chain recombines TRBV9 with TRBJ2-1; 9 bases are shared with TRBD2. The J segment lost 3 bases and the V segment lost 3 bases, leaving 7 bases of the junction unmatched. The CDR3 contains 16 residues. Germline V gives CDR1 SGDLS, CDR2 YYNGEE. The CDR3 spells CASSAPSGGYYNEQFF. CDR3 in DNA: TGTGCCAGCAGCGCCCCGAGCGGGGGGTACTACAATGAGCAGTTCTTC.

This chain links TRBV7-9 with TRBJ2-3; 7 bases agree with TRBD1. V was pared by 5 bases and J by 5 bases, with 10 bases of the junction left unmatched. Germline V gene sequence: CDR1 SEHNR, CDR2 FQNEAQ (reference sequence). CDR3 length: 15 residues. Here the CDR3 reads CASSPRGTVGDTQYF. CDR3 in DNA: TGTGCCAGCAGCCCTAGAGGGACAGTTGGAGATACGCAGTATTTT.

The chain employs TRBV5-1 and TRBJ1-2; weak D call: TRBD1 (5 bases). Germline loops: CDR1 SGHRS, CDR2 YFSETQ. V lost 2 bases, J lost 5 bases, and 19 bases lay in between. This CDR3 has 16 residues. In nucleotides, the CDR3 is TGCGCCAGCAGCTTATCGGCGTGGGGCAAACGTTATGGCTACACCTTC. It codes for CASSLSAWGKRYGYTF.

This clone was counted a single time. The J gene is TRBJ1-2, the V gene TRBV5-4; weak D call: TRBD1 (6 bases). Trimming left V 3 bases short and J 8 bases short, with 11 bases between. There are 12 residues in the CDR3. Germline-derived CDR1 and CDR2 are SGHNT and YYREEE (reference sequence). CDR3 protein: CASSSTGIGYTF. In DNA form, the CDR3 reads TGTGCCAGCAGCTCTACAGGGATCGGCTACACCTTC.

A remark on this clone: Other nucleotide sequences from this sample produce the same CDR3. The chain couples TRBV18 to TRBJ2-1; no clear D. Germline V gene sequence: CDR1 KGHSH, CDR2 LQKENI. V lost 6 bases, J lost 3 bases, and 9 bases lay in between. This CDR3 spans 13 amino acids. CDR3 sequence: CASSLSYYNEQFF. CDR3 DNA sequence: TGTGCCAGCTCCCTTAGTTACTACAATGAGCAGTTCTTC.

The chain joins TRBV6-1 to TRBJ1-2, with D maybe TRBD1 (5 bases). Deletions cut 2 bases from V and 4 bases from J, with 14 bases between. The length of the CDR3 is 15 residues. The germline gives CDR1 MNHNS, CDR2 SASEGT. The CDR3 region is CASSEYAQGVYGYTF. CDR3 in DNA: TGTGCCAGCAGTGAATATGCCCAAGGGGTCTATGGCTACACCTTC.

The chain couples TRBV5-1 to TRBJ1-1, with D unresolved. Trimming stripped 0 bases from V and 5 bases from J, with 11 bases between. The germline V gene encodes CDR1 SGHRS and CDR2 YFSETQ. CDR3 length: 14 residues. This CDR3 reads CASSLVGGMTEAFF. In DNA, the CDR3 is TGCGCCAGCAGCTTGGTCGGAGGGATGACTGAAGCTTTCTTT.

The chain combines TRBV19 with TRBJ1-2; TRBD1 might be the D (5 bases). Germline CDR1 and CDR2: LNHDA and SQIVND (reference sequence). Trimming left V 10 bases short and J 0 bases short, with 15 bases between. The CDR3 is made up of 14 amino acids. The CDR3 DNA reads TGTGCCACCATAGATGGAGGGGCTAACTATGGCTACACCTTC. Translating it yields CATIDGGANYGYTF. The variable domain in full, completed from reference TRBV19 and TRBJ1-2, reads DGGITQSPKYLFRKEGQNVTLSCEQNLNHDAMYWYRQDPGQGLRLIYYSQIVNDFQKGDIAEGYSVSREKKESFPLTVTSAQKNPTAFYLCATIDGGANYGYTFGSGTRLTVV.

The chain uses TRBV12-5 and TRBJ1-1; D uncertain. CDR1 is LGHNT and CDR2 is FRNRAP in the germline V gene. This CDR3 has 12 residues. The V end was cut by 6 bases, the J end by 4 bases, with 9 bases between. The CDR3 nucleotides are TGTGCTAGTGGCCCCCGGAGCACTGAAGCTTTCTTT. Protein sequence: CASGPRSTEAFF.

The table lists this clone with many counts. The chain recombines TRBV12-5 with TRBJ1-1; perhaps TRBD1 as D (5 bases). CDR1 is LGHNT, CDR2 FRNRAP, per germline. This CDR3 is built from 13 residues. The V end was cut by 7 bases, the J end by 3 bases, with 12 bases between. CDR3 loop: CASVWGGDTEAFF. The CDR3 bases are TGTGCTAGTGTTTGGGGAGGGGACACTGAAGCTTTCTTT.

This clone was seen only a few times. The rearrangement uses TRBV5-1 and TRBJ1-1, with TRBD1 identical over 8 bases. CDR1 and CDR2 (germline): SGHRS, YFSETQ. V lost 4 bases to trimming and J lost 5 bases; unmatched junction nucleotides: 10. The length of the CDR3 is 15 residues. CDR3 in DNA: TGCGCCAGCAGCCCGGACAGGGTGAGGGAAACTGAAGCTTTCTTT. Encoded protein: CASSPDRVRETEAFF.

The CDR3 sequence is CASSSSPPGTLTFTEAFF. The CDR3 bases are TGCGCCAGCAGCTCGAGTCCCCCCGGGACACTCACCTTCACTGAAGCTTTCTTT. The rearrangement joins TRBV5-1 to TRBJ1-1, with D possibly being TRBD1 (6 bases). The V and J ends lost 3 bases and 4 bases respectively, with 25 bases between them. The germline V gene encodes CDR1 SGHRS and CDR2 YFSETQ. This CDR3 spans 18 amino acids.